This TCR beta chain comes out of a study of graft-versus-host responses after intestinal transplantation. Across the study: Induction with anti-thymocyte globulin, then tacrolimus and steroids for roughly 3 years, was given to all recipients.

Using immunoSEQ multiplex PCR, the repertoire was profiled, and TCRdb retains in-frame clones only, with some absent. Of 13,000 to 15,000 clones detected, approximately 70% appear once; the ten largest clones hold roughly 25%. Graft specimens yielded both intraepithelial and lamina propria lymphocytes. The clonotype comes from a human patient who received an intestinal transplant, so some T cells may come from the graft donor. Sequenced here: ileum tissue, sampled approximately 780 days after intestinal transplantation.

The CDR3 loop is CAITGDSNQPQHF. DNA of the CDR3: TGTGCCATCACAGGAGATAGCAATCAGCCCCAGCATTTT. The chain couples TRBV10-3 to TRBJ1-5; D gene unclear. From germline, CDR1 is ENHRY and CDR2 SYGVKD. The V gene lost 7 bases and the J gene lost 0 bases, with 7 bases spanning the gap. The CDR3 totals 13 residues.